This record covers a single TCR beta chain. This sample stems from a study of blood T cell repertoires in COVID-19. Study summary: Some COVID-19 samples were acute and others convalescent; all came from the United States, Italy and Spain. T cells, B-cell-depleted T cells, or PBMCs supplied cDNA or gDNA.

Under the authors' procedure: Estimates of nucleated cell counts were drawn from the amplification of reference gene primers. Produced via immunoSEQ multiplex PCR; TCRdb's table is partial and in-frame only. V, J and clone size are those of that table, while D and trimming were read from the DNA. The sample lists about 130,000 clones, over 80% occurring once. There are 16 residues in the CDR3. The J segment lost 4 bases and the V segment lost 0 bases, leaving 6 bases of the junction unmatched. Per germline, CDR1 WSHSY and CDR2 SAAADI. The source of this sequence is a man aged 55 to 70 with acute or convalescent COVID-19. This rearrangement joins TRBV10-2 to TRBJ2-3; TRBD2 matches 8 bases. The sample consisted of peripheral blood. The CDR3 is CASSESKREWPDTQYF. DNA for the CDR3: TGCGCCAGCAGTGAGTCCAAGCGGGAGTGGCCAGATACGCAGTATTTT.